These T cell receptor beta chains were read from a single sample in a study of blood T cell repertoires in COVID-19. TCRdb's copy holds only in-frame clones and misses some; the assay was immunoSEQ multiplex PCR. The table shows tens of thousands of clones, with over 75% occurring only once. The sequenced material came from peripheral blood. These receptors all come from an elderly man with acute or convalescent COVID-19. The CDR3 runs from the conserved cysteine through the conserved F or W. A D gene is named only where the DNA matches it firmly. The listing skips clone size in some rows; elsewhere it reads once, few, many or a size class.

>NA|NA|TRBV5-4|TRBJ1-3
CASSLTGLRGNTIYF
TGTGCCAGCAGCTTAACAGGTCTACGGGGAAACACCATATATTTT
>NA|NA|TRBV24-1|TRBJ1-2
CATSDLAGDGYTF
TGTGCCACCAGTGATTTAGCAGGGGATGGCTACACCTTC
>NA|TRBD2|TRBV19|TRBJ2-1
CASSIWTSGLYNEQFF
TGTGCCAGTAGTATTTGGACTAGCGGCCTCTACAATGAGCAGTTCTTC
>NA|NA|TRBV6-2/TRBV6-3|TRBJ1-2
CASSLRGYGYTF
TGTGCCAGCAGTCTCAGAGGCTATGGCTACACCTTC
>NA|TRBD1|TRBV5-6|TRBJ2-3
CASSLAVGTVKAGTQYF
TGTGCCAGCAGCTTGGCCGTCGGGACAGTTAAGGCGGGTACGCAGTATTTT
>NA|TRBD2|TRBV19|TRBJ2-5
CASSTGAGVETQYF
TGTGCCAGTAGTACCGGGGCGGGGGTAGAGACCCAGTACTTC
>NA|NA|TRBV24-1|TRBJ1-1
CATPRGVGFTEAFF
TGTGCCACCCCCCGGGGGGTCGGATTCACTGAAGCTTTCTTT
>NA|TRBD1|TRBV11-3|TRBJ2-2
CASSEWTGGPWVTGELFF
TGTGCCAGCAGCGAATGGACAGGGGGCCCATGGGTCACCGGGGAGCTGTTTTTT
>NA|NA|TRBV5-1|TRBJ2-7
CASSLMGGTATYEQYF
TGCGCCAGCAGCTTGATGGGTGGGACTGCCACCTACGAGCAGTACTTC
>NA|NA|TRBV6-5|TRBJ2-1
CASGGSSYNEQFF
TGTGCCAGCGGGGGGAGCTCCTACAATGAGCAGTTCTTC
>once|NA|TRBV12-5|TRBJ2-7
CASGAGRVPYEQYF
TGTGCTAGTGGGGCGGGACGGGTTCCCTACGAGCAGTACTTC
>NA|TRBD1|TRBV6-5|TRBJ1-3
CASSFTGTGGNTIYF
TGTGCCAGCAGCTTCACCGGGACAGGGGGGAACACCATATATTTT
>NA|TRBD2|TRBV11-2|TRBJ2-7
CASSVGLAGGHYEQYF
TGTGCCAGCAGCGTGGGACTAGCGGGAGGCCACTACGAGCAGTACTTC
>NA|TRBD2|TRBV10-3|TRBJ2-2
CAISERVAGTGELFF
TGTGCCATCAGTGAGAGGGTAGCGGGAACCGGGGAGCTGTTTTTT
>NA|TRBD2|TRBV7-2|TRBJ2-2
CASSQTSGKINTGELFF
TGTGCCAGCAGCCAGACTAGCGGGAAAATAAACACCGGGGAGCTGTTTTTT
>NA|NA|TRBV19|TRBJ1-1
CASTPGSGGTEAFF
TGTGCCAGTACGCCGGGGAGTGGTGGGACTGAAGCTTTCTTT
>NA|NA|TRBV18|TRBJ2-4
CASLQGAKNIQYF
TGTGCCAGCTTGCAGGGGGCCAAAAACATTCAGTACTTC
>NA|TRBD1|TRBV6-4|TRBJ1-5
CASSAWDRVANQPQHF
TGTGCCAGCAGTGCCTGGGACAGGGTTGCCAATCAGCCCCAGCATTTT
>NA|NA|TRBV6-1|TRBJ2-2
CASRWTVQAGELFF
TGTGCCAGCAGATGGACAGTACAGGCCGGGGAGCTGTTTTTT
>NA|NA|TRBV18|TRBJ1-2
CASSPRAGGLSSYYYGYTF
TGTGCCAGCTCACCACGAGCTGGGGGCTTGAGCTCCTACTACTATGGCTACACCTTC
>NA|TRBD1|TRBV19|TRBJ1-5
CASSRQGFSNQPQHF
TGTGCCAGTAGCCGACAGGGGTTTAGCAATCAGCCCCAGCATTTT
>NA|TRBD1|TRBV27|TRBJ1-2
CASSLKSGAGTGDYGYTF
TGTGCCAGCAGTTTAAAATCCGGTGCTGGGACAGGTGACTATGGCTACACCTTC
>NA|TRBD1|TRBV3-1/TRBV3-2|TRBJ2-3
CASSQGDRAGSTDTQYF
TGTGCCAGCAGCCAAGGGGACAGGGCGGGAAGCACAGATACGCAGTATTTT
>NA|NA|TRBV19|TRBJ1-1
CASIALGTEAFF
TGTGCCAGTATTGCCCTCGGCACTGAAGCTTTCTTT
>few|NA|TRBV6-5|TRBJ1-1
CASSYSGGYHNEAFF
TGTGCCAGCAGTTACTCGGGGGGTTATCACAATGAAGCTTTCTTT
>NA|TRBD1|TRBV29-1|TRBJ1-4
CSVGRQGYGKLFF
TGCAGCGTTGGCAGACAGGGTTACGGAAAACTGTTTTTT
>NA|NA|TRBV19|TRBJ1-2
CASNPHKPAYGYTF
TGTGCCAGTAATCCACACAAACCCGCCTATGGCTACACCTTC
>NA|NA|TRBV5-1|TRBJ2-5
CASSFLANLETQYF
TGCGCCAGCAGCTTTCTAGCGAATTTAGAGACCCAGTACTTC
>NA|NA|TRBV18|TRBJ2-6
CASSPRDSRSGANVLTF
TGTGCCAGCTCCCCCCGTGACAGCCGCTCTGGGGCCAACGTCCTGACTTTC
>NA|NA|TRBV5-1|TRBJ2-2
CASSSEGGEYGTGELFF
TGCGCCAGCAGCTCTGAAGGGGGAGAGTATGGCACCGGGGAGCTGTTTTTT
>NA|NA|TRBV7-2|TRBJ2-2
CASSLSPVPSGELFF
TGTGCCAGCAGCTTATCTCCGGTTCCTAGCGGGGAGCTGTTTTTT
>few|TRBD1|TRBV29-1|TRBJ1-3
CSVKGAGDTIYF
TGCAGCGTTAAGGGGGCCGGCGACACCATATATTTT
>NA|NA|TRBV6-5|TRBJ2-1
CASSRPSSYNEQFF
TGTGCCAGCAGCCGCCCGAGCTCCTACAATGAGCAGTTCTTC
>NA|TRBD1|TRBV5-1|TRBJ1-2
CASSSTRDSRIYGYTF
TGCGCCAGCAGCTCAACCCGGGACAGCCGTATCTATGGCTACACCTTC
>once|TRBD1|TRBV19|TRBJ1-5
CASSKPTGEGVSQPQHF
TGTGCCAGTAGTAAACCTACAGGGGAAGGGGTGAGTCAGCCCCAGCATTTT
>NA|NA|TRBV19|TRBJ1-2
CASSIGGSGYGYTF
TGTGCCAGTAGTATCGGGGGGTCGGGCTATGGCTACACCTTC
>NA|TRBD1|TRBV9|TRBJ1-6
CASSGGGGQAGSPLHF
TGTGCCAGCAGCGGAGGAGGGGGACAGGCAGGTTCACCCCTCCACTTT
>NA|TRBD2|TRBV5-1|TRBJ2-1
CASSFRVSGSSYNEQFF
TGCGCCAGCAGCTTCCGGGTTAGCGGGAGCTCCTACAATGAGCAGTTCTTC
>NA|NA|TRBV6-5|TRBJ1-1
CASGRGREAFF
TGTGCCAGCGGCCGGGGGAGGGAAGCTTTCTTT
>NA|TRBD2|TRBV27|TRBJ2-1
CASSWRTSGRNEQFF
TGTGCCAGCAGTTGGAGGACTAGCGGGAGAAATGAGCAGTTCTTC